Below are 32 T cell receptor beta chains sequenced from a single sample in a study of long-term antiretroviral therapy in people with HIV. Version v3.0 of the immunoSEQ assay ran at survey level. Assay: immunoSEQ multiplex PCR; the TCRdb copy retains only in-frame clones and omits some. This table holds under 20,000 clones, roughly 80% found once. This sample comprised unsorted PBMCs, obtained 0.2 years after starting antiretroviral therapy. These receptors were obtained from a middle-aged woman with HIV.

The chain uses TRBV29-1 and TRBJ2-7, with TRBD1 matching 9 bases. This CDR3 contains 19 residues. After removal of 6 bases from V and 4 bases from J, the junction contained 25 bases not matched to a gene. Germline-derived CDR1 and CDR2 are SQVTM and ANQGSEA. The DNA of the CDR3 is TGCAGCGTCGACGAAACCGGGACAGGGAAGAGTGTTAGCTCTTACGAGCAGTACTTC. As protein: CSVDETGTGKSVSSYEQYF.

This chain connects TRBV18 to TRBJ1-2, with a weak D call TRBD1 (5 bases). This CDR3 contains 15 residues. Germline loops: CDR1 KGHSH, CDR2 LQKENI. The V and J ends lost 3 bases and 2 bases respectively, with 13 bases between them. The CDR3 is CASSPPDRRNYGYTF. DNA of the CDR3: TGTGCCAGCTCACCTCCCGACAGAAGAAACTATGGCTACACCTTC.

The CDR3 DNA follows: TGCAGCACCCAACAGGGGGTTGAAGCTTTCTTT. Its protein is CSTQQGVEAFF. The chain carries TRBV29-1 and TRBJ1-1; 8 bases align to TRBD1. The germline V gene has CDR1 SQVTM and CDR2 ANQGSEA. The V segment lost 8 bases and the J segment 7 bases; nucleotides outside the gene matches: 6. The CDR3 consists of 11 residues.

This clone was observed a handful of times. The CDR3 DNA is TGTGCCAGCAGAGCAGGGGGCGCTTTCGACCAAGAGACCCAGTACTTC. Residues: CASRAGGAFDQETQYF. The chain is built from TRBV2 and TRBJ2-5, with 8 bases lining up with TRBD1. The J segment lost 0 bases and the V segment lost 6 bases, leaving 9 bases of the junction unmatched. The CDR3 has 16 amino acids. Looked up from germline, CDR1 is SNHLY and CDR2 is FYNNEI.

The chain has TRBV5-1 and TRBJ2-7; tentative D call: TRBD1 (6 bases). Looked up from germline, CDR1 is SGHRS and CDR2 is YFSETQ. V was cut by 5 bases and J by 5 bases, with 20 bases left in between. The CDR3 extends over 15 amino acids. This CDR3 is CASSHGGQGRNEQYF. CDR3 nucleotide sequence: TGCGCCAGCAGTCATGGGGGTCAGGGGCGGAACGAGCAGTACTTC.

V is TRBV7-9 and J is TRBJ1-1; D not resolved. Germline CDR1 and CDR2: SEHNR and FQNEAQ (reference sequence). This CDR3 region has 11 residues. The germline V and J ends were trimmed by 4 bases and 12 bases, with 12 bases remaining between them. In DNA form, the CDR3 reads TGTGCCAGCAGCTGGGGTACGACGACTTTCTTT. Protein product: CASSWGTTTFF.

The gene calls are TRBV5-1 and TRBJ1-1; D is possibly TRBD1 (5 bases). From germline, CDR1 is SGHRS and CDR2 YFSETQ. V lost 0 bases to trimming and J lost 1 base, with 10 bases between them. This CDR3 spans 15 amino acids. Written as DNA, the CDR3 is TGCGCCAGCAGCTTGGCTGCGGACACGAACACTGAAGCTTTCTTT. Translated: CASSLAADTNTEAFF.

V and J are TRBV7-2 and TRBJ2-7; D is possibly TRBD1 (7 bases). CDR1 SGHTA and CDR2 FQGNSA come from the germline V gene. This CDR3 spans 14 amino acids. Trimming shortened V by 5 bases and J by 3 bases, and 14 bases separated the two germline ends. CDR3 nucleotide sequence: TGTGCCAGCAGCCCCAGACAGGGAGGCTACGAGCAGTACTTC. Its protein is CASSPRQGGYEQYF.

The chain employs TRBV28 and TRBJ2-7, with a tentative D call TRBD1 (5 bases). CDR1 and CDR2 (germline): MDHEN, SYDVKM. V lost 6 bases and J lost 2, with 11 bases in between. The CDR3 is 13 residues long. The CDR3 sequence is CASRQQAAYEQYF. The CDR3, as DNA: TGTGCCAGCAGACAACAGGCCGCCTACGAGCAGTACTTC.

The chain uses TRBV30 and TRBJ2-7, with 7 bases lining up with TRBD2. J lost 3 bases, V lost 4 bases, and 6 bases had no gene match. Germline V gives CDR1 GTSNPN, CDR2 SVGIG (reference sequence). CDR3 size: 13 residues. This CDR3 reads CAWTPGGIYEQYF. CDR3 coding DNA: TGTGCCTGGACCCCGGGGGGTATCTACGAGCAGTACTTC.

The genes are TRBV29-1 and TRBJ2-2; perhaps TRBD2 as D (6 bases). V lost 5 bases to trimming and J lost 0 bases, with 13 bases between them. Germline CDR1 SQVTM, CDR2 ANQGSEA. This CDR3 spans 15 amino acids. The CDR3 DNA reads TGCAGCGTTATTTCGGGGGATGCGAACACCGGGGAGCTGTTTTTT. It codes for CSVISGDANTGELFF.

CDR3 sequence (DNA): TGTGCCAGTAGTATTCGGGACACGAATGAAAAACTGTTTTTT. Protein sequence: CASSIRDTNEKLFF. The chain recombines TRBV19 with TRBJ1-4; a possible D gene is TRBD1 (6 bases). V lost 3 bases and J 5 bases, leaving 10 bases between the germline ends. There are 14 residues in the CDR3. Germline V gives CDR1 LNHDA, CDR2 SQIVND (reference sequence). Variable domain in full (rest from reference TRBV19 and TRBJ1-4): DGGITQSPKYLFRKEGQNVTLSCEQNLNHDAMYWYRQDPGQGLRLIYYSQIVNDFQKGDIAEGYSVSREKKESFPLTVTSAQKNPTAFYLCASSIRDTNEKLFFGSGTQLSVL.

The V call is TRBV28, the J call TRBJ1-2; D unresolved. The CDR3 is 14 residues long. CDR1 is MDHEN and CDR2 is SYDVKM in the germline V gene. Trimming shortened V by 2 bases and J by 1 base, and 8 bases separated the two germline ends. The CDR3 DNA reads as TGTGCCAGCAGTTTAAGGGCCAATAACTATGGCTACACCTTC. It is translated as CASSLRANNYGYTF.

The chain employs TRBV7-2 and TRBJ1-1; perhaps TRBD1 as D (6 bases). CDR3 length: 16 amino acids. Deletions cut 1 base from V and 6 bases from J, with 18 bases between. The V gene's germline CDR1 is SGHTA and CDR2 FQGNSA. CDR3 DNA sequence: TGTGCCAGCAGCTTAGGAGTGGCGTTGGCAGGGGCTGAAGCTTTCTTT. The encoded protein is CASSLGVALAGAEAFF.

This clone has a handful of counts. The rearrangement links TRBV7-9 to TRBJ2-7; perhaps D is TRBD1 or TRBD2 (6 bases each). Trimming removed 8 bases from V and 5 bases from J, with 16 bases in between. The CDR3 loop spans 13 amino acids. Germline CDR1 SEHNR, CDR2 FQNEAQ (reference sequence). The CDR3, as DNA: TGTGCCAGCGGACTACAGGGAGGAGACGAGCAGTACTTC. This codes for CASGLQGGDEQYF.

The V call is TRBV11-3, the J call TRBJ1-1; D not certain. Trimming pared 5 bases from V and 1 base from J, leaving 14 bases between. Germline V CDR1 and CDR2: SGHNT, YENEEA. The CDR3 length is 15 residues. The CDR3: CASSPTSKRNTEAFF. CDR3 DNA sequence: TGTGCCAGCAGCCCCACCTCAAAAAGGAACACTGAAGCTTTCTTT. Complete variable domain (other parts from reference TRBV11-3 and TRBJ1-1): EAGVVQSPRYKIIEKKQPVAFWCNPISGHNTLYWYLQNLGQGPELLIRYENEEAVDDSQLPKDRFSAERLKGVDSTLKIQPAELGDSAVYLCASSPTSKRNTEAFFGQGTRLTVV.

V is TRBV6-6 and J is TRBJ2-5; D is undetermined. Trimming left V 8 bases short and J 1 base short, with 14 bases between. The CDR3 is made up of 14 amino acids. Per germline, CDR1 MNHNY and CDR2 SVGAGI (reference sequence). The CDR3 loop is CASLDGTFQETQYF. The CDR3 nucleotides read TGTGCCAGCCTCGACGGAACATTCCAAGAGACCCAGTACTTC.

This chain joins TRBV2 and TRBJ1-2; the D gene is possibly TRBD1 (6 bases). Germline CDR1 and CDR2: SNHLY and FYNNEI. The CDR3 is 14 amino acids. V lost 2 bases, J lost 13 bases, and 20 bases lay in between. This chain's CDR3 is CASSEFAQGEGSTF. CDR3 DNA sequence: TGTGCCAGCAGTGAATTCGCACAGGGAGAGGGATCCACCTTC.

This clone showed up just a few times. J is TRBJ1-6 and V is TRBV9, with TRBD1 identical over 7 bases. This CDR3 has 14 amino acids. Trimming took 4 bases from V and 5 from J; bases not matched to a gene: 3. Per germline, CDR1 SGDLS and CDR2 YYNGEE. CDR3 coding DNA: TGTGCCAGCAGCCCAGACAGGGATAATTCACCCCTCCACTTT. Translated, it gives CASSPDRDNSPLHF.

The table lists this clone with a few counts. For the CDR3, the DNA is TGTGCCAGCAGTGAATGGGGCAGGACCATGCGCAATCAGCCCCAGCATTTT. Its translation is CASSEWGRTMRNQPQHF. V usage is TRBV2 and J usage is TRBJ1-5, with TRBD1 as a possible D gene (5 bases). The CDR3 runs to 17 residues. Deletions cut 2 bases from V and 2 bases from J, with 16 bases between. Germline CDR1 SNHLY, CDR2 FYNNEI.

The chain joins TRBV6-1 to TRBJ2-7; the D is unclear. The CDR3 consists of 12 residues. Germline CDR1 and CDR2: MNHNS and SASEGT. The V end lost 6 bases, the J end lost 0 bases, and 6 bases lay between the germline ends. CDR3 DNA: TGTGCCAGCAGATCGAGCTCCTACGAGCAGTACTTC. It codes for CASRSSSYEQYF.

A single count supports this clone. V is TRBV13 and J is TRBJ2-5, with D possibly TRBD2 on 5 matching bases. The V end was cut by 5 bases, the J end by 5 bases, with 18 bases between. Germline CDR1 and CDR2: PRHDT and FYEKMQ (reference sequence). This CDR3 region has 15 residues. The CDR3 nucleotides read TGTGCCAGCAGCGTCCGCGAAGGAGGATCGGAGACCCAGTACTTC. This encodes CASSVREGGSETQYF.

V gene TRBV25-1 combines with J gene TRBJ1-4; D not resolved. Trimming cost V 7 bases and J 8 bases, with 17 bases left between them. CDR1 and CDR2 from the germline V gene are MGHDK and SYGVNS. The CDR3 length is 14 residues. Here the CDR3 DNA reads TGTGCCAGCACCGAGTGGGGAGGAGGAGAAAAACTGTTTTTT. Amino acids: CASTEWGGGEKLFF.

This clone was seen a few times. The gene calls are TRBV2 and TRBJ2-2, with 9 bases matching TRBD1. Germline assignment: CDR1 SNHLY and CDR2 FYNNEI. V shed 5 bases and J 3 bases; nucleotides not matched to a gene: 10. The CDR3 length is 17 residues. CDR3 loop: CASSRIKQGAHTGELFF. CDR3 nucleotides: TGTGCCAGCAGTCGGATCAAACAGGGGGCGCACACCGGGGAGCTGTTTTTT. The full variable domain, with the rest looked up from reference TRBV2 and TRBJ2-2, is EPEVTQTPSHQVTQMGQEVILRCVPISNHLYFYWYRQILGQKVEFLVSFYNNEISEKSEIFDDQFSVERPDGSNFTLKIRSTKLEDSAMYFCASSRIKQGAHTGELFFGEGSRLTVL.

The chain carries TRBV4-1 and TRBJ2-2; TRBD1 or TRBD2 may be the D gene (6 bases each). Germline assignment: CDR1 MGHRA and CDR2 YSYEKL. The V end lost 5 bases, the J end lost 7 bases, and 26 bases lay between the germline ends. This CDR3 is built from 18 residues. As DNA, the CDR3 is TGCGCCAGCAGCGCACTGGACATTAGAGGGGGGTTTGGCGGGGAGCTGTTTTTT. This codes for CASSALDIRGGFGGELFF.

The gene calls are TRBV6-5 and TRBJ2-7, with D possibly being TRBD2 (6 bases). Germline lookup yields CDR1 MNHEY and CDR2 SVGAGI. CDR3 size: 14 residues. V gave up 0 bases and J gave up 4 bases, with 10 bases separating them. CDR3 nucleotides: TGTGCCAGCAGTTACTCGATAAGCGGGTACGAGCAGTACTTC. Its protein product is CASSYSISGYEQYF.

The chain uses TRBV5-6 and TRBJ1-5, with a weak D call TRBD1 (5 bases). CDR3 size: 13 residues. CDR1 and CDR2 (germline): SGHDT, YYEEEE. Between the trimmed V and J ends, which lost 3 bases and 1 base, there was a span of 5 bases. In nucleotides, the CDR3 is TGTGCCAGCAGCTCAGGGAGCAATCAGCCCCAGCATTTT. Its protein is CASSSGSNQPQHF.

The J gene is TRBJ2-1, the V gene TRBV18; unclear D gene. This CDR3 contains 15 residues. V gave up 5 bases and J gave up 1 base, with 12 bases separating them. Germline V gene sequence: CDR1 KGHSH, CDR2 LQKENI. The CDR3 loop reads CASSDGYQSYNEQFF. CDR3 sequence (DNA): TGTGCCAGCTCAGACGGCTATCAGTCCTACAATGAGCAGTTCTTC.

The table lists this clone with a count of one. V gene TRBV5-1 combines with J gene TRBJ1-2, with 7 bases matching TRBD1. The length of the CDR3 is 16 residues. V trimming: 7 bases; J trimming: 4 bases; junction bases outside the gene matches: 16. Germline V gene lookup returns CDR1 SGHRS and CDR2 YFSETQ. CDR3 nucleotide sequence: TGCGCCAGCCGCCTTCCCCAACAGGGGTCCACCTATGGCTACACCTTC. This sequence encodes CASRLPQQGSTYGYTF.

This clone was observed a few times. This chain joins TRBV25-1 and TRBJ2-1; tentatively, D is TRBD1 (6 bases). The CDR3 contains 12 residues. Trimming left V 11 bases short and J 7 bases short, with 15 bases between. CDR1 is MGHDK, CDR2 SYGVNS, per germline. The CDR3 DNA reads as TGTGCCTGCGGCAGGGGATGGAATGAGCAGTTCTTC. Translated: CACGRGWNEQFF.

The J gene is TRBJ2-1, the V gene TRBV29-1; a possible D gene is TRBD2 (6 bases). Germline assignment: CDR1 SQVTM and CDR2 ANQGSEA. The CDR3 spans 14 residues. V lost 7 bases and J 5 bases, leaving 18 bases between the germline ends. The CDR3 loop is CSGVVGLANNEQFF. CDR3 bases: TGCAGCGGGGTCGTCGGGCTAGCGAACAATGAGCAGTTCTTC.

V is TRBV7-9 and J is TRBJ1-2, with D perhaps matching TRBD1 (5 bases). The CDR3 sequence is 14 residues long. Per the germline V gene, CDR1 is SEHNR and CDR2 is FQNEAQ (reference sequence). Between the trimmed V and J ends, which lost 1 base and 6 bases, there was a span of 12 bases. CDR3 coding DNA: TGTGCCAGCAGCTTAGGCCTTCGGGGGAATGGCTACACCTTC. Residues: CASSLGLRGNGYTF.